The next 22 T cell receptor beta chains were all read from a single sample in a study of blood T cells in healthy people across ages. Using a J-beta primer mix together with a sample-barcoded 5' primer, a second PCR was run for roughly 6 to 12 cycles. TCRdb processed the 5' RACE reads anew with MiXCR; each CDR3 protein has one entry. Among some 1 million distinct CDR3 sequences listed, around 43% were seen once. Sequenced input: blood. These receptor sequences come from a woman aged 60-75 years in good health.

Only a few counts were recorded for this clonotype. V usage is TRBV20-1 and J usage is TRBJ2-7; the D gene could be TRBD1 or TRBD2 (5 bases each). Trimming took 0 bases from V and 2 from J, leaving 20 bases between them. Germline-derived CDR1 and CDR2 are DFQATT and SNEGSKA (reference sequence). The CDR3 covers 17 residues. The CDR3, as DNA: TGCAGTGCTAGAGATTGGGGCAATTCAGGGAGTCCCTACGAGCAGTACTTC. Translation: CSARDWGNSGSPYEQYF.

Notes on this clonotype: A much larger clone lies a single base off, so this may be a read error. The chain combines TRBV6-5 with TRBJ2-7; 8 bases map to TRBD1. This CDR3 has 14 amino acids. Germline V gene lookup returns CDR1 MNHEY and CDR2 SVGAGI. The CDR3 DNA reads as TGTGCCAGCAGTCATGGGACAGGATCCTGCGAGCAGTACTTC. As protein: CASSHGTGSCEQYF.

The chain uses TRBV7-6 and TRBJ2-3, with D possibly TRBD1 on 7 matching bases. Trimming took 0 bases from V and 7 from J, leaving 17 bases between them. The germline gives CDR1 SGHVS, CDR2 FNYEAQ. The CDR3 is made up of 16 amino acids. CDR3 loop: CASSLAPGGGLNTQYF. The CDR3 DNA reads as TGTGCCAGCAGCTTAGCCCCAGGGGGAGGACTTAATACGCAGTATTTT.

The chain uses TRBV20-1 and TRBJ2-5; TRBD1 might be the D (6 bases). The germline V gene has CDR1 DFQATT and CDR2 SNEGSKA (reference sequence). CDR3 length equals 13 residues. V was pared by 2 bases and J by 4 bases, with 11 bases between. In DNA form, the CDR3 reads TGCAGTGCTAGACCAGGGGTGTCAGAGACCCAGTACTTC. It encodes CSARPGVSETQYF.

This chain joins TRBV9 and TRBJ2-7; TRBD2 agrees at 9 bases. The J call could be wrong; TRBJ2-5 is a better fit for the DNA end. Germline V gene sequence: CDR1 SGDLS, CDR2 YYNGEE. The CDR3 has 16 amino acids. CDR3 sequence reads: CASSVVGGRAVETQYF. As DNA, the CDR3 is TGTGCCAGCAGCGTAGTGGGCGGGAGGGCCGTCGAGACCCAGTACTTC.

The V gene is TRBV6-4, the J gene TRBJ2-1, with D unresolved. Trimming stripped 3 bases from V and 2 bases from J, with 8 bases between. CDR1 is MRHNA and CDR2 is SNTAGT in the germline V gene. CDR3 size: 14 residues. CDR3 residues: CASSEGGAYNEQFF. CDR3 DNA: TGTGCCAGCAGTGAGGGTGGAGCCTACAATGAGCAGTTCTTC.

The chain recombines TRBV7-6 with TRBJ2-7; D is unresolved. The length of the CDR3 is 13 residues. V was pared by 4 bases and J by 4 bases, with 11 bases between. Germline values: CDR1 SGHVS, CDR2 FNYEAQ. The CDR3 DNA reads TGTGCCAGCAGCTCTGCTAGGTCTTACGAGCAGTACTTC. Translating it yields CASSSARSYEQYF.

About this clonotype: The junction and the germline gene differ at one end; a read error may be behind it. Here the CDR3 reads CASSPRQQGTQYF. The CDR3 nucleotides are TGTGCCAGCAGTCCCCGACAGCAAGGGACCCAGTACTTC. The chain couples TRBV12-3 or TRBV12-4 to TRBJ2-5; possible D gene TRBD1, 5 bases. The CDR3 has 13 amino acids.

The sample holds a few counts of this clonotype. This chain links TRBV12-3 or TRBV12-4 with TRBJ2-5; TRBD2 matches at 7 bases. CDR3 length: 18 residues. V shed 0 bases and J 11 bases; nucleotides not matched to a gene: 21. CDR3 sequence: CASSLASLLAGVDNEQYF. As DNA, the CDR3 is TGTGCCAGCAGTTTAGCGTCCCTCCTCGCGGGAGTGGACAATGAGCAGTACTTC.

This clonotype was seen many times. This rearrangement joins TRBV4-2 to TRBJ2-5; D gene unclear. From germline, CDR1 is LGHNA and CDR2 YNFKEQ. Trimming cost V 0 bases and J 2 bases, with 7 bases left between them. The CDR3 has 14 residues. This CDR3 reads CASSQDSGQETQYF. The CDR3 DNA is TGTGCCAGCAGCCAAGACAGTGGACAAGAGACCCAGTACTTC.

The chain recombines TRBV29-1 with TRBJ2-1; D unresolved. Trimming pared 5 bases from V and 5 bases from J, leaving 13 bases between. In germline, CDR1 is SQVTM, CDR2 ANQGSEA. The CDR3 has 13 amino acids. CDR3 sequence: CSVPDSNHNEQFF. CDR3 coding DNA: TGCAGCGTTCCAGACTCGAACCACAATGAGCAGTTCTTC.

The chain recombines TRBV5-1 with TRBJ1-2; a weak D match, TRBD1 (6 bases). Germline V gene data show CDR1 as SGHRS and CDR2 as YFSETQ. Trimming pared 0 bases from V and 4 bases from J, leaving 13 bases between. The CDR3 is 15 residues long. CDR3 bases: TGCGCCAGCAGCTTGGGACAGGTGGCTATCTATGGCTACACCTTC. It translates to CASSLGQVAIYGYTF.

This clonotype showed up just a few times. J is TRBJ2-5 and V is TRBV4-1; D call uncertain. The J call is uncertain, as TRBJ2-7 better fits the DNA end. The CDR3 extends over 14 amino acids. The V gene's germline CDR1 is MGHRA and CDR2 YSYEKL. CDR3 nucleotides: TGCGCCAGCAGCCAAGGCGGCTACCGTGCCGAGCAGTACTTC. This sequence encodes CASSQGGYRAEQYF.

The chain uses TRBV28 and TRBJ1-5; 9 bases fit TRBD1. With V trimmed by 5 bases and J by 0 bases, 17 bases remained unmatched. Per germline, CDR1 MDHEN and CDR2 SYDVKM. The CDR3 contains 20 residues. As DNA, the CDR3 is TGTGCCAGCAGTCCCGGACAGGGGAATCCAAGGGGCTCTAGCAATCAGCCCCAGCATTTT. Translation: CASSPGQGNPRGSSNQPQHF.

This clonotype was seen only a few times. The chain couples TRBV20-1 to TRBJ2-1; tentative D call: TRBD2 (5 bases). Trimming shortened V by 5 bases and J by 6 bases, and 20 bases separated the two germline ends. CDR1 and CDR2 from the germline V gene are DFQATT and SNEGSKA (reference sequence). The CDR3 spans 15 residues. DNA for the CDR3: TGCAGTGCTCGGTCCCAAGCGAGGGTGTCCAATGAGCAGTTCTTC. Translation: CSARSQARVSNEQFF.

J is TRBJ2-5 and V is TRBV5-1; unclear D gene. V lost 2 bases, J lost 1 base, and 9 bases lay in between. From germline, CDR1 is SGHRS and CDR2 YFSETQ. CDR3 length: 14 residues. The CDR3 loop is CASSLESVQETQYF. CDR3 nucleotide sequence: TGCGCCAGCAGCTTAGAGTCAGTCCAAGAGACCCAGTACTTC.

This clonotype was observed a handful of times. The rearrangement joins TRBV2 to TRBJ2-3; 8 positions match TRBD2. The CDR3 extends over 16 amino acids. The V gene end was trimmed by 2 bases and the J gene end by 6 bases; junction bases not matched to a gene: 10. Germline CDR1 SNHLY, CDR2 FYNNEI. CDR3 protein: CASSEIAGPAQDTQYF. CDR3 DNA sequence: TGTGCCAGCAGTGAAATAGCGGGACCAGCACAGGATACGCAGTATTTT.

This clonotype was seen many times. V and J are TRBV7-3 and TRBJ2-7; no firm D call. Trimming stripped 5 bases from V and 5 bases from J, with 4 bases between. CDR3 size: 10 residues. Germline CDR1 reads SGHTA; CDR2 reads FQGTGA. CDR3 coding DNA: TGTGCCAGCAGCCCACACGAGCAGTACTTC. It codes for CASSPHEQYF.

This chain uses TRBV7-2 with TRBJ2-7; a weak D match, TRBD2 (6 bases). CDR1 is SGHTA and CDR2 is FQGNSA in the germline V gene. The V end lost 4 bases, the J end lost 5 bases, and 24 bases lay between the germline ends. The CDR3 sequence is 17 residues long. The CDR3 DNA sequence: TGTGCCAGCAGCTCCGACGTGTTGAGGGCGGGGATCGACGAGCAGTACTTC. Amino acids: CASSSDVLRAGIDEQYF.

The sample holds a few counts of this clonotype. The rearrangement links TRBV11-2 to TRBJ2-7; TRBD1 matches at 7 bases. The CDR3 is 17 amino acids. Per germline, CDR1 SGHAT and CDR2 FQNNGV. Trimming took 5 bases from V and 0 from J; bases not matched to a gene: 13. The CDR3 reads CASSRGAQGTLSYEQYF. The CDR3 region has the DNA TGTGCCAGCAGCCGAGGGGCACAGGGGACGCTCTCCTACGAGCAGTACTTC.

This clonotype was counted between two and nine times. The chain combines TRBV11-2 with TRBJ2-7; D possibly corresponds to TRBD1 (5 bases). Germline V gene sequence: CDR1 SGHAT, CDR2 FQNNGV. The CDR3 covers 17 residues. V was shortened by 0 bases and J by 2 bases, with 17 bases between the two germline ends. The CDR3 reads CASSLDSRGGSTYEQYF. The CDR3 DNA reads as TGTGCCAGCAGCTTAGATAGTAGGGGTGGCAGTACCTACGAGCAGTACTTC.

This clonotype was picked up a small number of times. The V and J genes are TRBV12-3 or TRBV12-4 and TRBJ2-5, with TRBD2 matching over 10 bases. V gave up 3 bases and J gave up 2 bases; unmatched junction bases: 3. There are 15 residues in the CDR3. The DNA for the CDR3 is TGTGCCAGCAGTTTGAGAGCGGGAGGGCAAGAGACCCAGTACTTC. Its translation: CASSLRAGGQETQYF.